The entry that follows covers one T cell receptor beta chain sequence. Original data processing: Nucleated cell counts were estimated from reference gene primer amplification. The assay was immunoSEQ multiplex PCR, and TCRdb's table has in-frame clones only and misses some. Clone size and V and J calls were adopted from that table, with D and trimming inferred from the DNA. Of about 130,000 clones detected, 80% to 90% appear once; the ten largest clones hold 2% to 2.5%. This entry belongs to a study of blood T cell repertoires in COVID-19. Study details: The origin of the acute and convalescent COVID-19 samples was the United States, Italy and Spain. PBMCs, B-cell-depleted T cells, or T cells provided the cDNA or gDNA that made up the material.

V gave up 4 bases and J gave up 1 base, with 14 bases separating them. This CDR3 is 16 amino acids long. Germline loops: CDR1 SGHRS, CDR2 YFSETQ. What was sequenced was peripheral blood. The receptor's source is a man in his fifties or sixties with active COVID-19. The V gene is TRBV5-1, the J gene TRBJ2-2, with a weak D call TRBD1 (6 bases). Here the CDR3 reads CASSPFGQKNTGELFF. The CDR3 DNA is TGCGCCAGCAGCCCATTCGGACAGAAGAACACCGGGGAGCTGTTTTTT.